This TCR beta chain was recovered during a study of T cell responses to AZD1222 COVID-19 vaccine. On the study more broadly: The study pooled second doses at about 4 or about 12 weeks.

The CDR3 spans 14 residues. Method: immunoSEQ multiplex PCR; TCRdb's copy keeps in-frame clones and lacks some. This table holds 70,000 or so clones, around nine tenths found once. As regards this clone: The target antigen is unknown.

Study conclusions and caveats: Baseline serostatus was positive in only six AZD1222 recipients. Two doses of AZD1222 preceded a rise in Spike-specific TCR breadth and depth. At 160-218 and 743-854, vaccine-associated CD4 TCRs were dominant, and they spanned spike.

The sample here was peripheral blood, taken on day 0 of AZD1222 vaccination. This TCR came from an adult in good health. The chain is built from TRBV21-1 and TRBJ2-4; TRBD1 is the table's D call, not checked against the DNA. TRBV21-1 is a known pseudogene. The DNA of the CDR3 is TGTGCCAGCAGCTGGGCTTTAGCCAAAAACATTCAGTACTTC. Translating it yields CASSWALAKNIQYF.